This T cell receptor beta chain was sequenced for a study of blood T cell repertoires in COVID-19 (dated by TCRdb to the early 2020s). Turning to the overall study: The collaborator samples originated in the United States, Italy and Spain and spanned the acute and convalescent phases of COVID-19. The material from the prospective study consisted of cDNA or gDNA derived from T cells, B-cell-depleted T cells, or PBMCs. Subjects who had been exposed to COVID-19, were actively infected with it, or had recovered from it provided the deeply sampled blood TCRbeta repertoires that made up the dataset. A freely available public database, intended as a resource for researchers studying the immune response to SARS-CoV-2, is where the repertoires were released. Samples came from the ongoing ImmuneRACE study (first 160 participants) plus 1,254 subjects from 6 global collaborators. The sample metadata nearly always contained a de-identified subject ID, COVID-19 status, age in years and sex. HLA class I and class II types, where available, came from metadata supplied by the sample provider rather than from assay-based typing. Points the paper makes about the study in general: How much clinical and demographic metadata was included differed by source and by participant, and the metadata was provided uncurated.

The CDR3, from cysteine to phenylalanine, totals 17 residues. The retained sequence is limited to the CDR3, 51 bases, with the frame set at the first base. CDR1 and CDR2 (SGHVS, FQNEAQ) derive from the germline V gene. V and J are truncated by 5 bases and 1 base respectively, leaving an intervening sequence of 17 bases. TCRbeta CDR3 regions were amplified from genomic DNA using the immunoSEQ Assay, a bias-controlled multiplex PCR. As for how the authors treated the data: Within the assay, amplification of reference gene primers was used to estimate how many nucleated cells each sample contained. To quantify the absolute abundance of each unique TCRbeta CDR3 rearrangement, sequence reads were collapsed and filtered. For each sample, productive Simpson clonality was calculated by taking the square root of Simpson's diversity index across productive rearrangements. As stored in TCRdb, this immuneACCESS dataset retains in-frame rearrangements with V and J assigned. A fraction of the clones does not appear; measured against another copy, unresolved V genes explain less than half of the discrepancy, and the remainder lacks a known reason. V and J calls and clone size are copied from that table; D and trimming were computed from the DNA. The sample contains around 220,000 clones, 65% to 85% of them found a single time. Of the sample, about 6.6% falls within the top ten clones.

On this clone itself: The clone's antigen remains unknown. Within one base of it there is no much larger clone, and no base qualities were kept.

Participants in the prospective study were enrolled through a virtual design, were aged roughly 18 to 90 years, and lived in approximately 25 United States geographic areas. In the prospective study, participants were assigned to cohorts based on the clinical history participants reported in a screening survey and a study questionnaire. ImmuneRACE Cohort 3 recovered participants were defined by two consecutive negative NP/OP PCR tests, healthcare professional clearance, or symptom resolution. Each participant in the prospective study had whole blood, serum and a nasopharyngeal or oropharyngeal swab collected by mobile phlebotomists. Prospective study participants could optionally give additional blood draws and questionnaires over an approximately two-month period. Blood samples from the prospective study were shipped frozen or at room temperature prior to DNA extraction.

Sequenced material: PBMCs or T cells enriched from blood (not recorded which). The receptor comes from a woman between 40 and 50 years old who had recovered from COVID-19. The V and J genes are TRBV7-8 and TRBJ2-2; no confident D gene assignment can be made. The sequenced DNA: TGTGCCAGCAGCAAGTCGCCGAGTCCTATGAACACCGGGGAGCTGTTTTTT. Its protein product is CASSKSPSPMNTGELFF.